Each of the 21 T cell receptor beta chains below was sequenced from the same sample in a study of T cell changes during pregnancy in multiple sclerosis. Profiled with immunoSEQ multiplex PCR; TCRdb holds only in-frame clones, not every one. Of tens of thousands of clones in the sample, roughly 89% were seen once. This sample comprised peripheral blood, obtained after pregnancy. The receptor source for this set is a female donor in good health, enrolled as a control in a pregnancy study.

This chain uses TRBV9 with TRBJ2-1, with 14 bases that match TRBD2. Looked up from germline, CDR1 is SGDLS and CDR2 is YYNGEE. After removal of 3 bases from V and 7 bases from J, the junction contained 12 bases not matched to a gene. The CDR3 is made up of 18 amino acids. CDR3 nucleotide sequence: TGTGCCAGCAGCGATGAAGGGACTAGCGGGAGTAGATTGAATGAGCAGTTCTTC. It specifies CASSDEGTSGSRLNEQFF.

The chain employs TRBV19 and TRBJ2-3; 10 bases are a match to TRBD1. V was pared by 4 bases and J by 5 bases, with 9 bases of the junction left unmatched. CDR3 length: 16 amino acids. Germline CDR1 LNHDA, CDR2 SQIVND (reference sequence). Here the CDR3 reads CASSNGTGVFGDTQYF. DNA of the CDR3: TGTGCCAGTAGTAATGGGACAGGGGTTTTTGGAGATACGCAGTATTTT. The whole variable domain, filled in from reference TRBV19 and TRBJ2-3, reads DGGITQSPKYLFRKEGQNVTLSCEQNLNHDAMYWYRQDPGQGLRLIYYSQIVNDFQKGDIAEGYSVSREKKESFPLTVTSAQKNPTAFYLCASSNGTGVFGDTQYFGPGTRLTVL.

The chain employs TRBV4-3 and TRBJ1-2, with 10 nucleotides matching TRBD1. The CDR3 sequence is 15 residues long. V lost 4 bases to trimming and J lost 1 base; unmatched junction nucleotides: 3. Germline loops: CDR1 LGHNA, CDR2 YSLEER. The CDR3 sequence is CASSPGTGVNYGYTF. Here the CDR3 DNA reads TGCGCCAGCAGCCCCGGGACAGGGGTTAACTATGGCTACACCTTC.

This clone was detected only once. V is TRBV6-5 and J is TRBJ1-3, with D hard to call. The CDR3 totals 15 residues. The ends were cut back, 0 bases at V and 2 bases at J, with 8 bases in the middle. The germline V gene has CDR1 MNHEY and CDR2 SVGAGI. CDR3 in DNA: TGTGCCAGCAGTTACTCGCCCCGGGCTGGAAACACCATATATTTT. Amino acid sequence: CASSYSPRAGNTIYF.

This chain connects TRBV27 to TRBJ2-1; the D gene is possibly TRBD1 (5 bases). The germline V and J ends were trimmed by 2 bases and 8 bases, with 16 bases remaining between them. CDR1 MNHEY and CDR2 SMNVEV come from the germline V gene (reference sequence). The CDR3 is 15 amino acids. CDR3 DNA sequence: TGTGCCAGCAGTTTAATATACCACAGGAAGGATGAGCAGTTCTTC. Its translation: CASSLIYHRKDEQFF.

This clone occurred once. V and J are TRBV4-1 and TRBJ2-7; a possible D gene is TRBD2 (5 bases). V lost 0 bases and J lost 3, with 12 bases in between. The CDR3 covers 15 residues. CDR1 MGHRA and CDR2 YSYEKL come from the germline V gene. The CDR3 loop is CASSQDPIALYEQYF. CDR3 DNA: TGCGCCAGCAGCCAAGATCCGATAGCGCTCTACGAGCAGTACTTC.

The chain uses TRBV6-6 and TRBJ2-2; 7 bases agree with TRBD1. The CDR3 has 16 residues. Germline trimming cut 7 bases from V and 12 bases from J; bases unmatched to any gene: 20. The V gene's germline CDR1 is MNHNY and CDR2 SVGAGI (reference sequence). In DNA form, the CDR3 reads TGTGCCAGCAACTCCCTCACGGAGAAGGGGGCGGCTAAGCTGTTTTTT. Its translation: CASNSLTEKGAAKLFF.

The rearrangement uses TRBV19 and TRBJ2-5; the match to TRBD2 covers 12 bases. J gave up 4 bases and V 7 bases, and 10 bases lay outside the gene matches. CDR1 and CDR2 from the germline V gene are LNHDA and SQIVND (reference sequence). The CDR3 is 16 amino acids. CDR3 sequence reads: CASTPTSGSGRETQYF. CDR3 DNA sequence: TGTGCCAGTACCCCGACTAGCGGGAGTGGAAGAGAGACCCAGTACTTC.

This chain uses TRBV7-9 with TRBJ2-1, with a possible D match to TRBD1 (5 bases). The ends were cut back, 5 bases at V and 4 bases at J, with 12 bases in the middle. The length of the CDR3 is 14 residues. Per germline, CDR1 SEHNR and CDR2 FQNEAQ (reference sequence). CDR3 loop: CASSAGLRYNEQFF. CDR3 DNA: TGTGCCAGCAGCGCAGGGTTACGGTACAATGAGCAGTTCTTC.

This sequence joins TRBV30 and TRBJ2-5; possible D gene TRBD2, 6 bases. From germline, CDR1 is GTSNPN and CDR2 SVGIG (reference sequence). This CDR3 is built from 15 residues. V was pared by 2 bases and J by 4 bases, with 17 bases between. The CDR3 spells CAWSHGFGGVETQYF. The CDR3 DNA reads TGTGCCTGGAGTCATGGGTTTGGCGGGGTAGAGACCCAGTACTTC.

The chain joins TRBV19 to TRBJ1-4; TRBD1 is a possible D gene (5 bases). V shed 1 base and J shed 7 bases, with 10 bases lying between them. Germline V gives CDR1 LNHDA, CDR2 SQIVND (reference sequence). The CDR3 extends over 14 amino acids. The CDR3 DNA reads TGTGCCAGTAGTATAGCCAGGGCCGGTGAAAAACTGTTTTTT. This encodes CASSIARAGEKLFF.

The V call is TRBV4-3, the J call TRBJ2-5; 10 bases fit TRBD1. In germline, CDR1 is LGHNA, CDR2 YSLEER. Trimming cost V 3 bases and J 4 bases; bases outside gene matches: 2. The CDR3 contains 14 residues. CDR3 in DNA: TGCGCCAGCAGCCAGACAGGGGGCAGAGAGACCCAGTACTTC. Protein sequence: CASSQTGGRETQYF.

This clone appeared a single time. At one end the junction does not follow the germline gene, possibly because of a read error. This chain connects TRBV7-7 to TRBJ2-1, with 15 bases that match TRBD2. This CDR3 is built from 15 residues. Germline CDR1 reads SSHAT; CDR2 reads FNYEAQ (reference sequence). Here the CDR3 DNA reads TGTGCTAGCAGCCCTGGACTAGCGGGAGGGAACGAGCAGTTCTTC. It encodes CASSPGLAGGNEQFF.

There are a few counts of this clone. Here the CDR3 DNA reads TGCAGCGTTGGGCGAGGCGGTAGCACAGATACGCAGTATTTT. Its translation: CSVGRGGSTDTQYF. The V and J genes are TRBV29-1 and TRBJ2-3; D remains ambiguous. V lost 4 bases and J 0 bases, leaving 11 bases between the germline ends. Germline CDR1 is SQVTM and CDR2 is ANQGSEA. The CDR3 is 14 amino acids.

The V gene is TRBV4-1, the J gene TRBJ2-3, with 9 bases that match TRBD1. The germline V gene encodes CDR1 MGHRA and CDR2 YSYEKL. CDR3 length: 15 residues. Unmatched junction bases numbered 5, after V lost 5 bases and J lost 2 bases. The CDR3 reads CASSARQGVTDTQYF. The CDR3 DNA reads as TGCGCCAGCAGCGCAAGACAGGGGGTCACAGATACGCAGTATTTT.

The chain links TRBV29-1 to TRBJ2-3; maybe TRBD2 (6 bases). The CDR3 contains 14 residues. Trimming left V 6 bases short and J 2 bases short, with 15 bases between. CDR1 and CDR2 from the germline V gene are SQVTM and ANQGSEA. CDR3: CSVPNSGDTDTQYF. The CDR3 nucleotides are TGCAGCGTACCCAATAGCGGAGACACAGATACGCAGTATTTT.

The CDR3 here is CASHPGQVGTEAFF. CDR3 DNA sequence: TGTGCCAGCCACCCCGGACAGGTTGGCACTGAAGCTTTCTTT. This chain joins TRBV28 and TRBJ1-1, with 7 bases aligning to TRBD1. The CDR3 consists of 14 residues. After removal of 8 bases from V and 4 bases from J, the junction contained 10 bases not matched to a gene. CDR1 MDHEN and CDR2 SYDVKM come from the germline V gene.

The J gene is TRBJ2-5, the V gene TRBV5-6; possible D gene TRBD2, 6 bases. The end of the DNA aligns better with TRBJ2-7, so the J call may be wrong. Germline assignment: CDR1 SGHDT and CDR2 YYEEEE. The CDR3 length is 13 residues. DNA of the CDR3: TGTGCCAGCAGCGGGGGGACCGAGTACGAGCAGTACTTC. Translating gives CASSGGTEYEQYF.

The V gene is TRBV28, the J gene TRBJ1-3, with 8 bases identical to TRBD1. With V trimmed by 5 bases and J by 2 bases, 5 bases remained unmatched. The CDR3 has 15 amino acids. Germline V gene data show CDR1 as MDHEN and CDR2 as SYDVKM. The CDR3 is CASSARTGPGNTIYF. The CDR3 coding sequence is TGTGCCAGCAGTGCCCGGACAGGGCCTGGAAACACCATATATTTT. Full variable domain (rest looked up from reference TRBV28 and TRBJ1-3): DVKVTQSSRYLVKRTGEKVFLECVQDMDHENMFWYRQDPGLGLRLIYFSYDVKMKEKGDIPEGYSVSREKKERFSLILESASTNQTSMYLCASSARTGPGNTIYFGEGSWLTVV.

This chain joins TRBV28 and TRBJ1-2, with D hard to call. This CDR3 region has 12 residues. Trimming pared 6 bases from V and 3 bases from J, leaving 8 bases between. The germline V gene has CDR1 MDHEN and CDR2 SYDVKM. For the CDR3, the DNA is TGTGCCAGCAGCCAAGGAGACTATGGCTACACCTTC. Amino acid sequence: CASSQGDYGYTF.

V usage is TRBV28 and J usage is TRBJ2-5, with 15 positions matching TRBD2. The CDR3 length is 16 residues. Germline CDR1 MDHEN, CDR2 SYDVKM. V shed 5 bases, J shed 5 bases, and the junction held 6 bases outside the gene matches. Here the CDR3 reads CASSPGLAGGWETQYF. CDR3 DNA: TGTGCCAGCAGTCCGGGACTAGCGGGAGGATGGGAGACCCAGTACTTC.